The 14 T cell receptor beta chains in this list originate from one sample, sequenced in a study of T cell responses to AZD1222 COVID-19 vaccine. The table came from immunoSEQ multiplex PCR; TCRdb's copy has only in-frame clones and leaves some out. Seen here are around 130,000 clones, 90% to 95% observed once, and the top ten hold under 3.5%. The sample consisted of peripheral blood, taken on day 0 of AZD1222 vaccination. The receptor set was obtained from an adult in good health.

The chain carries TRBV29-1 and TRBJ1-1; D is possibly TRBD1 (6 bases). The CDR3 length is 13 residues. V lost 4 bases and J lost 7, with 16 bases in between. CDR1 is SQVTM, CDR2 ANQGSEA, per germline. The CDR3 coding sequence is TGCAGCGTTGCCAAGGGACATGGAGGTGAAGCTTTCTTT. Its protein is CSVAKGHGGEAFF.

This clone appeared once. This chain connects TRBV28 to TRBJ1-1; D unclear. The CDR3 covers 13 residues. Trimming cost V 6 bases and J 6 bases, with 14 bases left between them. Germline loops: CDR1 MDHEN, CDR2 SYDVKM. In DNA form, the CDR3 reads TGTGCCAGCAGCTCATCCAGAGCCGCTGAAGCTTTCTTT. It translates to CASSSSRAAEAFF.

The DNA for the CDR3 is TGTGCCAGCAGCGAGACAGGGGGCATTAGCAATCAGCCCCAGCATTTT. This gives the protein CASSETGGISNQPQHF. V usage is TRBV28 and J usage is TRBJ1-5; 10 bases agree with TRBD1. There are 16 residues in the CDR3. Germline lookup yields CDR1 MDHEN and CDR2 SYDVKM. The ends lost 6 bases at V and 0 bases at J; junction bases unmatched: 5.

The J gene is TRBJ2-7, the V gene TRBV28; 8 bases agree with TRBD1. Per germline, CDR1 MDHEN and CDR2 SYDVKM. Trimming removed 7 bases from V and 3 bases from J; junction bases left unmatched: 8. The CDR3 is made up of 14 amino acids. The CDR3 reads CASTKQGVYYEQYF. CDR3 DNA sequence: TGTGCCAGCACCAAACAGGGGGTCTACTACGAGCAGTACTTC.

The V call is TRBV5-1, the J call TRBJ2-3; no reliable D call. CDR3 length equals 13 residues. Trimming removed 5 bases from V and 4 bases from J, with 11 bases in between. CDR1 SGHRS and CDR2 YFSETQ come from the germline V gene. This CDR3 reads CASRGESSDTQYF. The CDR3 DNA reads as TGCGCCAGCAGGGGCGAATCATCAGATACGCAGTATTTT.

This rearrangement joins TRBV11-2 to TRBJ1-5; D is possibly TRBD1 (5 bases). Germline V gene lookup returns CDR1 SGHAT and CDR2 FQNNGV. The germline V and J ends were trimmed by 5 bases and 2 bases, with 7 bases remaining between them. The CDR3 totals 13 residues. The CDR3 spells CASSRGGNQPQHF. The DNA of the CDR3 is TGTGCCAGCAGCCGAGGGGGCAATCAGCCCCAGCATTTT.

This clone showed up just once. The gene calls are TRBV27 and TRBJ1-1; TRBD1 is a possible D gene (6 bases). V shed 6 bases and J shed 4 bases, with 15 bases lying between them. CDR1 is MNHEY, CDR2 SMNVEV, per germline (reference sequence). This CDR3 comprises 14 residues. The DNA for the CDR3 is TGTGCCAGCAGGGAACAGGGTATGGGCACTGAAGCTTTCTTT. Translation: CASREQGMGTEAFF.

Comments on this clone: The same CDR3 can be traced to other DNA sequences in this sample. The chain carries TRBV7-9 and TRBJ1-5, with D uncertain. V was trimmed by 1 base and J by 4 bases, leaving 2 bases between them. The germline V gene has CDR1 SEHNR and CDR2 FQNEAQ (reference sequence). This CDR3 has 12 amino acids. CDR3 in amino acids: CASSLGNQPQHF. Written as DNA, the CDR3 is TGTGCCAGCAGCTTAGGAAATCAGCCCCAGCATTTT.

The chain carries TRBV11-2 and TRBJ1-3; D may be TRBD1 (5 bases). The V end was cut by 0 bases, the J end by 0 bases, with 9 bases between. This CDR3 contains 16 residues. Germline lookup yields CDR1 SGHAT and CDR2 FQNNGV. The CDR3 nucleotides are TGTGCCAGCAGCTTAGATCTGGGGCTCTCTGGAAACACCATATATTTT. Its protein is CASSLDLGLSGNTIYF.

The rearrangement joins TRBV29-1 to TRBJ1-4; TRBD1 matches at 7 bases. Germline CDR1 and CDR2: SQVTM and ANQGSEA. This CDR3 is 16 amino acids long. Unmatched junction bases numbered 10, after V lost 0 bases and J lost 6 bases. CDR3 coding DNA: TGCAGCGTTGAAGATCTTCAGGGGACAGCGGATGAAAAACTGTTTTTT. Protein: CSVEDLQGTADEKLFF.

The chain links TRBV28 to TRBJ1-5; the D gene is possibly TRBD1 (5 bases). V was cut by 4 bases and J by 3 bases, with 13 bases left in between. Germline-derived CDR1 and CDR2 are MDHEN and SYDVKM. CDR3 length: 15 amino acids. The CDR3 loop reads CASSSSGGNNQPQHF. CDR3 in DNA: TGTGCCAGCAGTTCCTCCGGGGGTAACAATCAGCCCCAGCATTTT.

The J gene is TRBJ1-5, the V gene TRBV2; D is possibly TRBD1 (5 bases). The germline V gene has CDR1 SNHLY and CDR2 FYNNEI. Between the trimmed V and J ends, which lost 4 bases and 7 bases, there was a span of 11 bases. The CDR3 consists of 13 residues. CDR3 region: CASSGSGGQPQHF. The DNA for the CDR3 is TGTGCCAGCAGTGGGTCGGGGGGACAGCCCCAGCATTTT.

The chain has TRBV10-1 and TRBJ1-1; D unresolved. Germline V gives CDR1 WNHNN, CDR2 SYGVQD (reference sequence). The V and J ends lost 0 bases and 4 bases respectively, with 6 bases between them. CDR3 length: 13 residues. The CDR3 loop is CASSESGSTEAFF. The CDR3 bases are TGCGCCAGCAGTGAGTCAGGGAGCACTGAAGCTTTCTTT.

The chain recombines TRBV5-1 with TRBJ1-2; 7 bases are a match to TRBD1. V lost 2 bases and J lost 3; bases outside the gene matches: 1. This CDR3 has 13 amino acids. CDR1 and CDR2 from the germline V gene are SGHRS and YFSETQ. CDR3 in amino acids: CASSFGTDYGYTF. The DNA of the CDR3 is TGCGCCAGCAGCTTTGGGACAGACTATGGCTACACCTTC. Full variable domain (rest looked up from reference TRBV5-1 and TRBJ1-2): KAGVTQTPRYLIKTRGQQVTLSCSPISGHRSVSWYQQTPGQGLQFLFEYFSETQRNKGNFPGRFSGRQFSNSRSEMNVSTLELGDSALYLCASSFGTDYGYTFGSGTRLTVV.